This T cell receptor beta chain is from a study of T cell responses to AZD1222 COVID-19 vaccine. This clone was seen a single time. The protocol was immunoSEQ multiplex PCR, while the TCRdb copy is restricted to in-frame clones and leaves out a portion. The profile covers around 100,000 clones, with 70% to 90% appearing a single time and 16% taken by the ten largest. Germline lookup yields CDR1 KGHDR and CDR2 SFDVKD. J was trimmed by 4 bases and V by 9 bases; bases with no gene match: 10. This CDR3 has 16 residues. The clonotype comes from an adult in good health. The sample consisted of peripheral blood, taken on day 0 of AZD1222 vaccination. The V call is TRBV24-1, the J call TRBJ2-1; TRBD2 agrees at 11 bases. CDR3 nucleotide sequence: TGTGCCACCGGATCCCTTGGGACTAGCGGATACAATGAGCAGTTCTTC. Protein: CATGSLGTSGYNEQFF.